This passage covers 21 T cell receptor beta chains from one sample sequenced in a study of blood T cell repertoires in COVID-19. Clones were read by immunoSEQ multiplex PCR, and TCRdb kept only the in-frame ones, dropping some. The sample consists of 13,000 to 15,000 clones, 83% of them appearing once. Source material: peripheral blood. These receptors were taken from a woman aged 55-70 years with acute or convalescent COVID-19.

This clone was seen a handful of times. The chain is built from TRBV18 and TRBJ2-7; D is unclear. Germline-derived CDR1 and CDR2 are KGHSH and LQKENI. Trimming left V 5 bases short and J 4 bases short, with 6 bases between. The CDR3 sequence is 11 residues long. This chain's CDR3 is CASSSRYEQYF. In DNA form, the CDR3 reads TGTGCCAGCTCATCCAGGTACGAGCAGTACTTC.

V gene TRBV11-2 combines with J gene TRBJ2-5; D not certain. The CDR3 spans 13 residues. CDR1 is SGHAT, CDR2 FQNNGV, per germline. V was pared by 5 bases and J by 1 base, with 8 bases between. The chain's CDR3 is CASSPTGQETQYF. CDR3 DNA sequence: TGTGCCAGCAGCCCGACGGGCCAAGAGACCCAGTACTTC.

This clone was seen only once. The V gene is TRBV24-1, the J gene TRBJ2-5; TRBD1 matches 12 bases. CDR3 size: 17 residues. Germline V CDR1 and CDR2: KGHDR, SFDVKD. Unmatched junction bases numbered 7, after V lost 1 base and J lost 5 bases. DNA of the CDR3: TGTGCCACCAGTGATTTTGTCGGGACAGGGGGCAGCGAGACCCAGTACTTC. Translating gives CATSDFVGTGGSETQYF.

The rearrangement links TRBV27 to TRBJ2-4; 16 bases match TRBD2. J lost 4 bases, V lost 3 bases, and 21 bases had no gene match. Germline V gives CDR1 MNHEY, CDR2 SMNVEV (reference sequence). This CDR3 spans 23 amino acids. CDR3 DNA sequence: TGTGCCAGCAGTTTCCACCACCCCGGGACTAGCGGGAGGGCCGTTACGCTGAAAAACATTCAGTACTTC. This sequence encodes CASSFHHPGTSGRAVTLKNIQYF.

This chain joins TRBV24-1 and TRBJ2-7, with TRBD1 matching over 10 bases. V was pared by 5 bases and J by 3 bases, with 3 bases of the junction left unmatched. CDR1 is KGHDR and CDR2 is SFDVKD in the germline V gene. There are 14 residues in the CDR3. CDR3 region: CATSAGQGIYEQYF. The CDR3 DNA follows: TGTGCCACCAGTGCGGGACAGGGGATCTACGAGCAGTACTTC.

A few counts support this clone. This chain uses TRBV10-1 with TRBJ1-1; 8 nucleotides agree with TRBD1. The CDR3 loop spans 16 amino acids. CDR1 is WNHNN, CDR2 SYGVQD, per germline (reference sequence). V lost 5 bases to trimming and J lost 1 base; unmatched junction nucleotides: 9. In DNA, the CDR3 is TGCGCCAGCAGTTACCTCTCCGGACAGGGGAACACTGAAGCTTTCTTT. Translated: CASSYLSGQGNTEAFF.

The CDR3 spells CASSVRQGAGQPQHF. For the CDR3, the DNA is TGTGCCAGTAGTGTCAGACAGGGGGCGGGCCAGCCCCAGCATTTT. V usage is TRBV19 and J usage is TRBJ1-5, with 10 bases lining up with TRBD1. Germline V gene lookup returns CDR1 LNHDA and CDR2 SQIVND (reference sequence). Trimming removed 5 bases from V and 7 bases from J; junction bases left unmatched: 8. This CDR3 region has 15 residues.

This chain joins TRBV19 and TRBJ1-5; 8 bases line up with TRBD1. CDR1 is LNHDA and CDR2 is SQIVND in the germline V gene (reference sequence). V shed 5 bases, J shed 5 bases, and the junction held 14 bases outside the gene matches. This CDR3 comprises 17 residues. CDR3 sequence (DNA): TGTGCCAGTAGTGCCCGACGCACCTCAGGGGGCGATCAGCCCCAGCATTTT. This translates into CASSARRTSGGDQPQHF. The full variable domain, its missing parts supplied by reference TRBV19 and TRBJ1-5, is DGGITQSPKYLFRKEGQNVTLSCEQNLNHDAMYWYRQDPGQGLRLIYYSQIVNDFQKGDIAEGYSVSREKKESFPLTVTSAQKNPTAFYLCASSARRTSGGDQPQHFGDGTRLSIL.

The rearrangement links TRBV9 to TRBJ1-6; no clear D. This CDR3 spans 15 amino acids. Trimming shortened V by 0 bases and J by 8 bases, and 12 bases separated the two germline ends. CDR1 and CDR2 from the germline V gene are SGDLS and YYNGEE. As DNA, the CDR3 is TGTGCCAGCAGCGTAGGGCTAAACGAGGATTCACCCCTCCACTTT. Translating gives CASSVGLNEDSPLHF.

The V and J genes are TRBV3-1 (or the pseudogene TRBV3-2) and TRBJ2-5; 9 bases fit TRBD1. The CDR3 is 13 residues long. After removal of 4 bases from V and 9 bases from J, the junction contained 6 bases not matched to a gene. Germline V gene lookup returns CDR1 LGHDT and CDR2 YNNKEL (reference sequence). The CDR3 sequence is CASSRAGTGPQYF. The CDR3 coding sequence is TGTGCCAGCAGCCGTGCCGGGACAGGGCCCCAGTACTTC.

This clone has just a few counts. The rearrangement uses TRBV14 and TRBJ2-7, with D perhaps matching TRBD1 (6 bases). Between the trimmed V and J ends, which lost 2 bases and 9 bases, there was a span of 14 bases. The CDR3 has 13 amino acids. CDR1 SGHDN and CDR2 FVKESK come from the germline V gene. The CDR3 spells CASSQHTQGRQYF. The DNA of the CDR3 is TGTGCCAGCAGCCAACATACACAGGGAAGGCAGTACTTC.

This chain joins TRBV12-3 or TRBV12-4 and TRBJ1-3; D is undetermined. Deletions cut 6 bases from V and 2 bases from J, with 8 bases between. The length of the CDR3 is 13 residues. The CDR3: CASSYVAGNTIYF. CDR3 bases: TGTGCCAGCAGCTATGTGGCTGGAAACACCATATATTTT.

V usage is TRBV6-5 and J usage is TRBJ1-5, with D tentatively TRBD1 (6 bases). The CDR3 runs to 15 residues. Germline V CDR1 and CDR2: MNHEY, SVGAGI. Trimming stripped 2 bases from V and 0 bases from J, with 8 bases between. The CDR3 DNA follows: TGTGCCAGCAGTTACGGGGGGGCTAGCAATCAGCCCCAGCATTTT. Translating gives CASSYGGASNQPQHF.

This clone has just a few counts. The chain combines TRBV9 with TRBJ2-1; D remains unclear. The CDR3 is made up of 15 amino acids. CDR1 SGDLS and CDR2 YYNGEE come from the germline V gene. V was pared by 0 bases and J by 5 bases, with 12 bases between. The DNA for the CDR3 is TGTGCCAGCAGCGTAGGAAGCTTCGCCGACAATGAGCAGTTCTTC. It translates to CASSVGSFADNEQFF.

A few counts support this clone. The chain combines TRBV3-1 (or the pseudogene TRBV3-2) with TRBJ1-4; possibly TRBD1 for D (5 bases). V lost 3 bases and J lost 5, with 13 bases in between. The CDR3 sequence is 15 residues long. Germline V gene sequence: CDR1 LGHDT, CDR2 YNNKEL (reference sequence). The CDR3 here is CASSHHGHRNEKLFF. For the CDR3, the DNA is TGTGCCAGCAGCCACCACGGACATAGAAATGAAAAACTGTTTTTT.

The chain couples TRBV21-1 to TRBJ2-3; the DNA was not compared with TRBD2, the D call given in the table. TRBV21-1 is listed as a pseudogene. The CDR3 extends over 14 amino acids. The CDR3 nucleotides are TGTGCCAGCAGCAACCGGGACTACACAGATACGCAGTATTTT. Encoded protein: CASSNRDYTDTQYF.

The table lists this clone with a count of one. V is TRBV5-1 and J is TRBJ1-1; the D gene is possibly TRBD1 (5 bases). Germline CDR1 is SGHRS and CDR2 is YFSETQ. Trimming took 4 bases from V and 4 from J, leaving 20 bases between them. The CDR3 covers 16 residues. The CDR3: CASSGWTPGVGTEAFF. In DNA form, the CDR3 reads TGCGCCAGCAGCGGTTGGACACCGGGCGTGGGCACTGAAGCTTTCTTT. Together with reference TRBV5-1 and TRBJ1-1, the CDR3 gives the full variable domain: KAGVTQTPRYLIKTRGQQVTLSCSPISGHRSVSWYQQTPGQGLQFLFEYFSETQRNKGNFPGRFSGRQFSNSRSEMNVSTLELGDSALYLCASSGWTPGVGTEAFFGQGTRLTVV.

The CDR3 is CATSRDLAYEQYF. CDR3 DNA sequence: TGTGCCACCAGCAGAGATTTGGCATACGAGCAGTACTTC. The chain joins TRBV15 to TRBJ2-7; D gene ambiguous. The germline gives CDR1 LNHNV, CDR2 YYDKDF (reference sequence). Trimming stripped 0 bases from V and 4 bases from J, with 7 bases between. This CDR3 has 13 amino acids. Combining the CDR3 with reference TRBV15 and TRBJ2-7 gives the whole variable domain DAMVIQNPRYQVTQFGKPVTLSCSQTLNHNVMYWYQQKSSQAPKLLFHYYDKDFNNEADTPDNFQSRRPNTSFCFLDIRSPGLGDTAMYLCATSRDLAYEQYFGPGTRLTVT.

The CDR3 loop reads CASRGQGAMQPQHF. As DNA, the CDR3 is TGTGCCAGCAGAGGGCAGGGGGCTATGCAGCCCCAGCATTTT. This chain links TRBV2 with TRBJ1-5, with 8 bases lining up with TRBD1. The CDR3 has 14 amino acids. In germline, CDR1 is SNHLY, CDR2 FYNNEI. J lost 7 bases, V lost 6 bases, and 8 bases had no gene match.

The chain links TRBV2 to TRBJ2-1; TRBD2 is a possible D gene (6 bases). The germline gives CDR1 SNHLY, CDR2 FYNNEI. Trimming cost V 7 bases and J 5 bases, with 12 bases left between them. CDR3 length equals 13 residues. The CDR3: CASTASVDNEQFF. The CDR3 region has the DNA TGTGCCAGCACGGCTAGCGTAGACAATGAGCAGTTCTTC. The whole variable domain, filled in from reference TRBV2 and TRBJ2-1, reads EPEVTQTPSHQVTQMGQEVILRCVPISNHLYFYWYRQILGQKVEFLVSFYNNEISEKSEIFDDQFSVERPDGSNFTLKIRSTKLEDSAMYFCASTASVDNEQFFGPGTRLTVL.

The genes are TRBV5-3 and TRBJ2-2; 11 positions match TRBD2. TRBV5-3 is designated an ORF whose function remains uncertain. J was trimmed by 5 bases and V by 0 bases; bases with no gene match: 9. The CDR3 length is 18 residues. This chain's CDR3 is CARSLGKGTSGNTGELFF. The CDR3 DNA reads as TGTGCCAGAAGCTTGGGGAAGGGGACTAGCGGAAATACCGGGGAGCTGTTTTTT.